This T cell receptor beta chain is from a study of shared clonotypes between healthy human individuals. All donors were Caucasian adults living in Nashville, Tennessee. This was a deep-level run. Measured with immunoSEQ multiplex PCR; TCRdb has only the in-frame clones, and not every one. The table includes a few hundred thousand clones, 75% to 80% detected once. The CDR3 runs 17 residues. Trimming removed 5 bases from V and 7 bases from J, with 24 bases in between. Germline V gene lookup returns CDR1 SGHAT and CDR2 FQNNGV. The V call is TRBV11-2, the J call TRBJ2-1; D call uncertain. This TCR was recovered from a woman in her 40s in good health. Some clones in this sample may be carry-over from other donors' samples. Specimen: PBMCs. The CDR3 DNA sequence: TGTGCCAGCAGCATCGGACGCGCAGGAATATACTGGAATGAGCAGTTCTTC. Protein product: CASSIGRAGIYWNEQFF.